The TCR beta chain under discussion was sequenced for a study of metastatic and nonmetastatic thyroid tumors. On the study more broadly: Repertoire data that came from the blood and tumor or nodule tissue of malignant and benign thyroid patients were compared.

Every patient was untreated before thyroid surgery. In the study's own analysis: Building a distant-metastasis classifier for papillary thyroid cancer drew on CDR3 differences across clinicopathological groups. From the PCR reads, TCRdb re-called clones with MiXCR. Here the V and J calls rest on TCRdb's processing, not on the authors' analysis. Counted here are some 17,000 clones, 20% to 25% occurring once; the ten biggest clones make up about a fifth. The CDR3 length is 13 residues. Germline CDR1 reads SGHRS; CDR2 reads YFSETQ. V trimming: 4 bases; J trimming: 4 bases; junction bases outside the gene matches: 4.

The TCR originated in a female donor with papillary thyroid cancer or a benign thyroid nodule (not recorded which). Some clones in this sample may be carry-over from other donors' samples. Source material: adjacent normal tissue. V usage is TRBV5-1 and J usage is TRBJ2-7, with 8 bases fitting TRBD1. CDR3 DNA: TGCGCCAGCAGCGGGACAGGAAATTACGAGCAGTACTTC. Translated, it gives CASSGTGNYEQYF. The full variable domain, completed using reference TRBV5-1 and TRBJ2-7, is KAGVTQTPRYLIKTRGQQVTLSCSPISGHRSVSWYQQTPGQGLQFLFEYFSETQRNKGNFPGRFSGRQFSNSRSEMNVSTLELGDSALYLCASSGTGNYEQYFGPGTRLTVT.